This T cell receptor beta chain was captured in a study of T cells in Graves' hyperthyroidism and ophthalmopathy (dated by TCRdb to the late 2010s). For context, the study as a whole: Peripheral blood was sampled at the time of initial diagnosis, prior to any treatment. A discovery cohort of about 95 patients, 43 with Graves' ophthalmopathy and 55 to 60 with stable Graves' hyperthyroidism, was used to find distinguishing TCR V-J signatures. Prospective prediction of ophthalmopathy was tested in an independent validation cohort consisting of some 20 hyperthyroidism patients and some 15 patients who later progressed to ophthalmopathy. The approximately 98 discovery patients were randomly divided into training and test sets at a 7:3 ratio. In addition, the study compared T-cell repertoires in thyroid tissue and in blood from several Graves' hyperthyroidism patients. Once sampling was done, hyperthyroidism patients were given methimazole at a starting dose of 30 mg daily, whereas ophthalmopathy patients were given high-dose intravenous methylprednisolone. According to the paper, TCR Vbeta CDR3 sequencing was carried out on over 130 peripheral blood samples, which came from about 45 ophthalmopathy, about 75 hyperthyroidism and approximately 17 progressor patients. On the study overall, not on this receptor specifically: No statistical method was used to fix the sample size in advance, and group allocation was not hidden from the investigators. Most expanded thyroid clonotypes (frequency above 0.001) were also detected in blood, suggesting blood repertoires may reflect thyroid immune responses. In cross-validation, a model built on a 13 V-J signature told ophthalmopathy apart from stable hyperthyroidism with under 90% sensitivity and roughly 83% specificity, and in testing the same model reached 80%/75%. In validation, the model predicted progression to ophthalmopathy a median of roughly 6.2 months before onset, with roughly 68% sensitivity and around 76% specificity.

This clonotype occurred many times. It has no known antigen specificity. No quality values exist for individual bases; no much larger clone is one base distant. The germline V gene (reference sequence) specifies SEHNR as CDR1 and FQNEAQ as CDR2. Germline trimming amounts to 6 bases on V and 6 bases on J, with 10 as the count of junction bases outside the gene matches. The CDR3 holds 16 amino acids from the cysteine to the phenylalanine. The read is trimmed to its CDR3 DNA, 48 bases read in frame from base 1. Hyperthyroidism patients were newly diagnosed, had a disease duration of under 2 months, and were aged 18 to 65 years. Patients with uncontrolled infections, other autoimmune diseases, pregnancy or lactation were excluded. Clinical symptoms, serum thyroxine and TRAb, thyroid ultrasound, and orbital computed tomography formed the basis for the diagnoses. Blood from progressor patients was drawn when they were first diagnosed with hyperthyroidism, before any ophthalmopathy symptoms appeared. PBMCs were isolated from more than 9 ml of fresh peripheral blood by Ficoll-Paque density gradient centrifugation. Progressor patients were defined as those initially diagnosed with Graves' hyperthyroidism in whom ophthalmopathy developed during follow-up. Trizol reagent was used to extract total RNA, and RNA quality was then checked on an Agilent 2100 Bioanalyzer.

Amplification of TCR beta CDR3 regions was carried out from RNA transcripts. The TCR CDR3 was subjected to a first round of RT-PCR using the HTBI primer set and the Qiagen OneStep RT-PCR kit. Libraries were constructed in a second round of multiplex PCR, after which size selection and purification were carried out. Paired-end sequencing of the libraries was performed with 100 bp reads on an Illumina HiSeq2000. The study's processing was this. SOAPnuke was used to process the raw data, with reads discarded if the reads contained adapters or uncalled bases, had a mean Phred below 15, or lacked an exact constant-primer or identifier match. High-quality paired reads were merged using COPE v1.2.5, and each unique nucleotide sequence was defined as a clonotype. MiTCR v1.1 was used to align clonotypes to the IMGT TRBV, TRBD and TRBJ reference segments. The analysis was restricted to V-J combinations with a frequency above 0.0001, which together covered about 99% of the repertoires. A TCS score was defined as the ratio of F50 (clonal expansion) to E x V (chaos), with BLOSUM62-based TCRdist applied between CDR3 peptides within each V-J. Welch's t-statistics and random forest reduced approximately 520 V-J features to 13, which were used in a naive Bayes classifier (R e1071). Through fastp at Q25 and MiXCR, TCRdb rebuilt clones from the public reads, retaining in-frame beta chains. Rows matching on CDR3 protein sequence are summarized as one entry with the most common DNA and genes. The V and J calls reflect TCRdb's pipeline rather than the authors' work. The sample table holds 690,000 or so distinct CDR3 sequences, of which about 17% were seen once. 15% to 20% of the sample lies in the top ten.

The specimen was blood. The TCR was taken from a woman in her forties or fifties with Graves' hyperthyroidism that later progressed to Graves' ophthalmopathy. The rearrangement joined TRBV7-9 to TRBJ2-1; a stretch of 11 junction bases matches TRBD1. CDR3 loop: CASRGRPGTGGNEQFF. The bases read TGTGCCAGCAGGGGCCGCCCGGGGACAGGGGGCAATGAGCAGTTCTTC.